These T cell receptor beta chains were read from a single sample in a study of blood T cells in healthy people across ages. TCRdb called the 5' RACE reads again in MiXCR, with one record for every CDR3 protein. This sample has hundreds of thousands of distinct CDR3 sequences, with 62% found just once. Sequencing was carried out using blood. Every receptor here comes from a man in his thirties or forties in good health. Each CDR3 is given without its conserved first and last residue. Where a row states a size, it is once, few, many or the class of an expanded clone; other rows omit it.

clone size: NA
J gene: TRBJ2-7
V gene: TRBV20-1
CDR3 protein: SALGGTSASYEQY

clone size: NA
J gene: TRBJ2-1
V gene: TRBV4-2
CDR3 protein: ASSQPDRTYNEQF

clone size: NA
J gene: TRBJ1-5
V gene: TRBV7-2
CDR3 protein: ASSLVPAGVFQPQH

clone size: once
J gene: TRBJ2-1
V gene: TRBV6-4
CDR3 protein: ASSDEGAPYNEQF

clone size: NA
J gene: TRBJ2-3
V gene: TRBV4-3
CDR3 protein: ASSQDRGGGDGDTQY

clone size: few
J gene: TRBJ2-7
V gene: TRBV20-1
CDR3 protein: SARAGVQSSYEQY

clone size: NA
J gene: TRBJ2-3
V gene: TRBV25-1
CDR3 protein: ASSEVFVTDTQY

clone size: NA
J gene: NA
V gene: TRBV20-1
CDR3 protein: SAKRPGQNFYEQY

clone size: few
J gene: TRBJ2-7
V gene: TRBV20-1
CDR3 protein: SARPGNYEQY

clone size: NA
J gene: NA
V gene: TRBV20-1
CDR3 protein: SARVGSGIEETQY

clone size: NA
J gene: TRBJ2-1
V gene: TRBV20-1
CDR3 protein: SALHGDEQF

clone size: many
J gene: TRBJ2-3
V gene: TRBV20-1
CDR3 protein: SAAQADTQY

clone size: few
J gene: TRBJ1-5
V gene: TRBV4-3
CDR3 protein: ASSQTDRANQPQH

clone size: NA
J gene: TRBJ2-1
V gene: TRBV7-3
CDR3 protein: ASSQTSGAEQF

clone size: NA
J gene: TRBJ1-5
V gene: TRBV18
CDR3 protein: ASSPVGGQSGQPQH

clone size: NA
J gene: TRBJ1-6
V gene: TRBV7-8
CDR3 protein: ASSLALGDNSPLH

clone size: NA
J gene: TRBJ2-7
V gene: TRBV3-1
CDR3 protein: ASSQDRRQGPYEQY

clone size: NA
J gene: TRBJ1-5
V gene: TRBV9
CDR3 protein: ASSVNGQSNQPQH

clone size: NA
J gene: TRBJ2-2
V gene: TRBV9
CDR3 protein: ASSVEIQGRTGELF

clone size: NA
J gene: TRBJ2-5
V gene: TRBV11-3
CDR3 protein: ASSPQAEETQY